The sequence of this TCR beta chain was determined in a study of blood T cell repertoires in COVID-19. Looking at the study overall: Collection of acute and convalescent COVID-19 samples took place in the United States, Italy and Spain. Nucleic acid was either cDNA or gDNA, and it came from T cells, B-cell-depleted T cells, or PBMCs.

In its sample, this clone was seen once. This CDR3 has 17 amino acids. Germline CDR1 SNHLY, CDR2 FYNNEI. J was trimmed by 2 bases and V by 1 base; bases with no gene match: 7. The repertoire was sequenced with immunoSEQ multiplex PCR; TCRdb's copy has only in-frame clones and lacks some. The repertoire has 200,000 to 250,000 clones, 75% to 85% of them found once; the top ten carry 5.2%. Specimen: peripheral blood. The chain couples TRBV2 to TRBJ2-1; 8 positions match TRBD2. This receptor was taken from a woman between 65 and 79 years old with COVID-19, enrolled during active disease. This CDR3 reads CASSEDSGTRPYNEQFF. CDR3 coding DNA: TGTGCCAGCAGTGAAGATTCCGGGACTAGGCCCTACAATGAGCAGTTCTTC.